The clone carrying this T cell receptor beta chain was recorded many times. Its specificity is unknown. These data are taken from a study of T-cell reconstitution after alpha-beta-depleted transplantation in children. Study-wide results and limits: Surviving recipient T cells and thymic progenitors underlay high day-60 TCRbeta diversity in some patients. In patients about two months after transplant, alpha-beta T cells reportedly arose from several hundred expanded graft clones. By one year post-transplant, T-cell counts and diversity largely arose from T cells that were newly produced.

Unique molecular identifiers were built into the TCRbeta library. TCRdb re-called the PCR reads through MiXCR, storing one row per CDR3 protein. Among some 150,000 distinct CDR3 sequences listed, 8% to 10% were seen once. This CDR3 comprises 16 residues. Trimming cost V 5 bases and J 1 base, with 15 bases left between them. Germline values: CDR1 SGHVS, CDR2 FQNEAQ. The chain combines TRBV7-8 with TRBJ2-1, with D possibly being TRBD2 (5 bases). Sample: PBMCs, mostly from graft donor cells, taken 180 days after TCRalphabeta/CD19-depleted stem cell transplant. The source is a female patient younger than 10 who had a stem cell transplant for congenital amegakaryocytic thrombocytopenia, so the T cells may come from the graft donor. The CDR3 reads CASSKLLGKSYNEQFF. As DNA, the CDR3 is TGTGCCAGCAGCAAACTTCTCGGGAAATCCTACAATGAGCAGTTCTTC.